This T cell receptor (beta chain) originates from a study of shared clonotypes between healthy human individuals. Study findings and constraints: Large sequencing depth failed to make sorted-subset sequencing complete, rarefaction showed. Only blood samples were collected, and tissue repertoires likely differ.

About this clone itself: The antigen remains undetermined.

The CDR3 has 16 amino acids. Germline CDR1 is LGHNA and CDR2 is YNFKEQ. V was cut by 0 bases and J by 14 bases, with 23 bases left in between. Measured with immunoSEQ multiplex PCR; TCRdb has only the in-frame clones, and not every one. The sample holds about a million clones, approximately 80% seen once. The sequencing input was memory CD4+ T cells from PBMCs. As for subset: CD45RA-negative fraction. V is TRBV4-2 and J is TRBJ2-1; either TRBD1 or TRBD2 may supply D (5 bases each). The TCR comes from a man younger than 35 in good health. Some clones in this sample may be carry-over from other donors' samples. The CDR3 DNA is TGTGCCAGCAGCCAAGACCCCCGGGACCATCCCGGTTCTAAGTTCTTC. This gives the protein CASSQDPRDHPGSKFF.